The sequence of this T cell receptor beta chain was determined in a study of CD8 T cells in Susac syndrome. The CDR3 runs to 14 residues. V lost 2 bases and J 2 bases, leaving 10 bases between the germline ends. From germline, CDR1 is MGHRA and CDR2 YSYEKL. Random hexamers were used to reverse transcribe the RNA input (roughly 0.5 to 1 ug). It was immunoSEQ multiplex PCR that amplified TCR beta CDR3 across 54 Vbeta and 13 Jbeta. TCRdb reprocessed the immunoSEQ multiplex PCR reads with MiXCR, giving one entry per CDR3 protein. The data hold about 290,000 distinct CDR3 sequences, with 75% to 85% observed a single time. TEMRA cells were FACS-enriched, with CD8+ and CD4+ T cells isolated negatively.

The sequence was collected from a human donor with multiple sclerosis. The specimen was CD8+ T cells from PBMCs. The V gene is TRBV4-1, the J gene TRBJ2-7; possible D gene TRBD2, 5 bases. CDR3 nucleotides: TGCGCCAGCAGCCAAATCGGGGATACCTACGAGCAGTACTTC. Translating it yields CASSQIGDTYEQYF.